Following are 18 T cell receptor beta chains from one sample sequenced in a study of graft-versus-host responses after intestinal transplantation. Libraries were prepared by immunoSEQ multiplex PCR; TCRdb keeps only in-frame clonotypes and omits some of them. The sample holds over 75,000 clones, approximately 90% seen once. Their antigens remain unidentified. The sample here was unstimulated CD4+ T cells sorted from spleen or lymph node cells, taken before transplant. The receptors shown here come from a human donor who was the organ donor for an intestinal transplant.

The V call is TRBV7-2, the J call TRBJ2-2, with 7 nucleotides matching TRBD2. CDR3 size: 15 residues. Per germline, CDR1 SGHTA and CDR2 FQGNSA. The V gene end was trimmed by 5 bases and the J gene end by 6 bases; junction bases not matched to a gene: 9. In DNA form, the CDR3 reads TGTGCCAGCAGCGCTCGACTAGCTTCCTCCGGGGAGCTGTTTTTT. As protein: CASSARLASSGELFF.

In DNA, the CDR3 is TGCAGCGTTTCCCGCTACGCTAACTATGGCTACACCTTC. The encoded protein is CSVSRYANYGYTF. The chain has TRBV29-1 and TRBJ1-2; D gene unclear. The V and J ends lost 5 bases and 0 bases respectively, with 10 bases between them. This CDR3 contains 13 residues. Germline CDR1 reads SQVTM; CDR2 reads ANQGSEA.

This clone was picked up a small number of times. This CDR3 reads CASSSHYYNEQFF. CDR3 coding DNA: TGTGCCAGCAGCTCACATTACTACAATGAGCAGTTCTTC. The chain links TRBV7-8 to TRBJ2-1; D is uncertain. Trimming cost V 4 bases and J 3 bases, with 7 bases left between them. This CDR3 has 13 amino acids. Germline CDR1 and CDR2: SGHVS and FQNEAQ.

This chain uses TRBV4-2 with TRBJ1-5; 7 nucleotides align to TRBD1. V lost 2 bases, J lost 5 bases, and 6 bases stayed unmatched. CDR3 length: 15 amino acids. The germline CDR1 and CDR2 sequences are LGHNA and YNFKEQ. In DNA form, the CDR3 reads TGTGCCAGCAGCCAAAATGGACAGGCGGATCAGCCCCAGCATTTT. This codes for CASSQNGQADQPQHF.

The chain combines TRBV11-2 with TRBJ2-5; D is unresolved. The CDR3 is made up of 14 amino acids. Trimming stripped 0 bases from V and 5 bases from J, with 10 bases between. Germline V lookup: CDR1 SGHAT, CDR2 FQNNGV. The CDR3 DNA follows: TGTGCCAGCAGCTTAGATCTAGGCGAGGAGACCCAGTACTTC. Amino acids: CASSLDLGEETQYF.

This chain joins TRBV18 and TRBJ1-2; a weak D match, TRBD1 (5 bases). CDR1 KGHSH and CDR2 LQKENI come from the germline V gene. V dropped 4 bases and J dropped 5 bases, with 14 bases sitting between them. The CDR3 extends over 14 amino acids. This CDR3 reads CASSQGMGLYGYTF. CDR3 coding DNA: TGTGCCAGCTCACAGGGTATGGGGCTATATGGCTACACCTTC.

The chain combines TRBV6-7 with TRBJ1-1; D is perhaps TRBD1 (6 bases). TRBV6-7 is noted as an ORF with a role that remains uncertain. Trimming took 2 bases from V and 3 from J, leaving 25 bases between them. The CDR3 runs 19 residues. CDR3 amino acids: CASSYPTPEVGPGDTEAFF. The CDR3 DNA reads TGTGCCAGCAGTTACCCAACCCCCGAGGTCGGACCAGGGGACACTGAAGCTTTCTTT.

The chain links TRBV5-1 to TRBJ2-1; the match to TRBD2 covers 11 bases. Germline V gives CDR1 SGHRS, CDR2 YFSETQ. This CDR3 is 17 amino acids long. The ends lost 2 bases at V and 5 bases at J; junction bases unmatched: 9. The CDR3 here is CASSFGTSGGLHNEQFF. CDR3 DNA sequence: TGCGCCAGCAGCTTCGGCACTAGCGGGGGACTCCACAATGAGCAGTTCTTC.

V gene TRBV4-3 combines with J gene TRBJ2-7; 7 nucleotides line up with TRBD2. Trimming removed 0 bases from V and 3 bases from J; junction bases left unmatched: 8. The germline V gene has CDR1 LGHNA and CDR2 YSLEER. This CDR3 comprises 16 residues. CDR3 bases: TGCGCCAGCAGCCAAGACGCAGGGCGGGAGAACTACGAGCAGTACTTC. This gives the protein CASSQDAGRENYEQYF.

The V call is TRBV6-5, the J call TRBJ1-2; D is unresolved. Per germline, CDR1 MNHEY and CDR2 SVGAGI. This CDR3 region has 13 residues. V was cut by 6 bases and J by 2 bases, with 10 bases left in between. DNA for the CDR3: TGTGCCAGCAGGTTGAGCCGAAACTATGGCTACACCTTC. Translation gives CASRLSRNYGYTF.

In its sample, this clone was seen once. The rearrangement uses TRBV4-2 and TRBJ2-7, with TRBD2 matching over 7 bases. V trimming: 0 bases; J trimming: 2 bases; junction bases outside the gene matches: 7. Germline CDR1 and CDR2: LGHNA and YNFKEQ. This CDR3 region has 16 residues. The CDR3 coding sequence is TGTGCCAGCAGCCAAGATCAAGGGCGGGGGACCTACGAGCAGTACTTC. Amino acids: CASSQDQGRGTYEQYF.

This sequence joins TRBV6-6 and TRBJ2-2, with 12 bases matching TRBD2. Per the germline V gene, CDR1 is MNHNY and CDR2 is SVGAGI (reference sequence). This CDR3 is 16 amino acids long. Germline trimming cut 4 bases from V and 5 bases from J; bases unmatched to any gene: 5. CDR3: CASSFRLAGETGELFF. The CDR3 DNA sequence: TGTGCCAGCAGTTTTCGACTAGCGGGGGAAACCGGGGAGCTGTTTTTT.

The chain joins TRBV25-1 to TRBJ2-7, with TRBD1 matching 9 bases. The germline gives CDR1 MGHDK, CDR2 SYGVNS. V was clipped by 3 bases and J by 4 bases; unmatched bases: 1. CDR3 length equals 13 residues. The CDR3 loop reads CASSDDRGYEQYF. The CDR3 bases are TGTGCCAGCAGTGATGACAGGGGGTACGAGCAGTACTTC.

This chain uses TRBV9 with TRBJ2-1; maybe TRBD2 (6 bases). In germline, CDR1 is SGDLS, CDR2 YYNGEE. With 7 bases removed from V and 14 bases from J, the gap between germline ends came to 13 bases. The CDR3 loop spans 10 amino acids. This chain's CDR3 is CASERLGEFF. CDR3 DNA: TGTGCCAGCGAACGACTAGGAGAGTTCTTC.

On this clone: A junction end diverges from the germline sequence, so it may reflect a read error. The CDR3 DNA follows: TGTGCCAGCAGCCTAGCGGGGGGTGGGACCGGGGAGCTGTTTTTT. Its translation is CASSLAGGGTGELFF. The chain links TRBV7-2 to TRBJ2-2; 11 positions agree with TRBD2. The CDR3 has 15 residues. Germline V CDR1 and CDR2: SGHTA, FQGNSA.

This clone was recorded only once. V gene TRBV18 combines with J gene TRBJ1-2, with D possibly being TRBD1 (6 bases). CDR1 is KGHSH, CDR2 LQKENI, per germline. This CDR3 has 13 residues. The V gene lost 8 bases and the J gene lost 2 bases, with 12 bases spanning the gap. The CDR3 is CASPAGQNYGYTF. The DNA of the CDR3 is TGTGCCAGCCCCGCTGGACAGAACTATGGCTACACCTTC.

The rearrangement links TRBV4-3 to TRBJ2-7; no firm D call. V shed 0 bases and J shed 7 bases, with 16 bases lying between them. The CDR3 covers 15 residues. Germline values: CDR1 LGHNA, CDR2 YSLEER. CDR3 region: CASSQDISRFWEQYF. CDR3 in DNA: TGCGCCAGCAGCCAAGATATATCCCGGTTTTGGGAGCAGTACTTC.

The rearrangement uses TRBV18 and TRBJ2-5, with D maybe TRBD1 (5 bases). The J call is uncertain, as TRBJ2-7 better fits the DNA end. Germline CDR1 KGHSH, CDR2 LQKENI. The CDR3 has 13 amino acids. DNA of the CDR3: TGTGCCAGCTCACCGGGGCTGACCTACGAGCAGTACTTC. Encoded protein: CASSPGLTYEQYF.